The clone carrying this T cell receptor (beta chain) was counted between two and nine times. As yet, its antigen is unknown. This entry is derived from a study of vaccination effects on CD4 cells after COVID-19. Looking at the study overall: Two convalescent donors provided samples 16 days and one week before vaccination.

This table comes from immunoSEQ multiplex PCR, and its TCRdb copy is limited to in-frame clones, with some not included. The profile shows around 50,000 clones, 76% of them singletons. When around 9 days of culture had elapsed, CD4+ T cells were isolated. This TCR was sampled from a human donor who had a prior SARS-CoV-2 infection. Source: CD4+ T cells from PBMCs cultured without peptide, taken before COVID-19 vaccination.

In DNA form, the CDR3 reads TGTGCCAGCAGCCCACCCCGCAGGGTTGGAACTGAAGCTTTCTTT. Translation gives CASSPPRRVGTEAFF. The rearrangement joins TRBV4-2 to TRBJ1-1, with a possible D match to TRBD1 (5 bases). From germline, CDR1 is LGHNA and CDR2 YNFKEQ. V lost 4 bases to trimming and J lost 5 bases, with 17 bases between them. The CDR3 has 15 residues.